What follows are 32 T cell receptor beta chains derived from one specimen sequenced in a study of T cell repertoires in cytomegalovirus infection. MiXCR, applied by TCRdb to the reads, yields one record per CDR3 protein. The sample has around 140,000 distinct CDR3 sequences, roughly 6.5% seen once. The sequenced material came from PBMCs. All receptors come from a human donor in good health (CMV status not recorded). Some clones in this sample may be carry-over from other donors' samples.

This clonotype was recorded once. This may be a read error: a much more frequent sequence differs by one nucleotide. The chain uses TRBV5-8 and TRBJ1-5; the D gene is possibly TRBD1 (5 bases). Deletions cut 2 bases from V and 6 bases from J, with 15 bases between. CDR1 is SGHTS and CDR2 is YDEGEE in the germline V gene. CDR3 length: 15 residues. CDR3 in amino acids: CASSLERGRFQPQHF. The CDR3 nucleotides read TGTGCCAGCAGCTTAGAGAGGGGTCGGTTTCAGCCCCAGCATTTT. The full variable domain, completed using reference TRBV5-8 and TRBJ1-5, is EAGVTQSPTHLIKTRGQQATLRCSPISGHTSVYWYQQALGLGLQFLLWYDEGEERNRGNFPPRFSGRQFPNYSSELNVNALELEDSALYLCASSLERGRFQPQHFGDGTRLSIL.

This clonotype was seen at least ten times. This chain connects TRBV20-1 to TRBJ2-7; 9 nucleotides align to TRBD2. CDR1 and CDR2 from the germline V gene are DFQATT and SNEGSKA (reference sequence). This CDR3 is built from 14 residues. V gave up 3 bases and J gave up 4 bases; unmatched junction bases: 7. The DNA for the CDR3 is TGCAGTGCTAGTTCGACGGGACTAGCATACGAGCAGTACTTC. As protein: CSASSTGLAYEQYF.

The rearrangement joins TRBV12-3 or TRBV12-4 to TRBJ2-1, with TRBD2 identical over 13 bases. The length of the CDR3 is 14 residues. The junction had 5 bases not matched to a gene; V was cut back by 8 bases and J by 7 bases. The CDR3 protein is CASGRLAGGNEQFF. CDR3 DNA: TGTGCCAGCGGAAGACTAGCGGGGGGAAATGAGCAGTTCTTC.

This clonotype was seen only a few times. The rearrangement joins TRBV18 to TRBJ1-1, with D perhaps matching TRBD1 (6 bases). Germline lookup yields CDR1 KGHSH and CDR2 LQKENI. This CDR3 is built from 13 residues. Trimming pared 2 bases from V and 4 bases from J, leaving 8 bases between. In DNA form, the CDR3 reads TGTGCCAGCTCACCAAGGGGGTTCACTGAAGCTTTCTTT. Translated: CASSPRGFTEAFF.

At least ten counts were recorded for this clonotype. The chain has TRBV7-3 and TRBJ2-1; TRBD2 aligns across 11 bases. Germline loops: CDR1 SGHTA, CDR2 FQGTGA. V gave up 3 bases and J gave up 7 bases; unmatched junction bases: 8. The CDR3 has 16 amino acids. DNA for the CDR3: TGTGCCAGCAGCTTTACTACTAGCGGGGGCCGTAATGAGCAGTTCTTC. This gives the protein CASSFTTSGGRNEQFF.

This clonotype turned up a few times. The rearrangement uses TRBV10-3 and TRBJ1-1; D uncertain. The V gene lost 6 bases and the J gene lost 2 bases, with 4 bases spanning the gap. In germline, CDR1 is ENHRY, CDR2 SYGVKD. This CDR3 contains 11 residues. CDR3 region: CAISANTEAFF. The CDR3 DNA is TGTGCCATCAGCGCAAACACTGAAGCTTTCTTT.

The table lists this clonotype with many counts. This chain links TRBV2 with TRBJ1-2; 8 bases match TRBD1. Unmatched junction bases numbered 5, after V lost 0 bases and J lost 2 bases. There are 16 residues in the CDR3. Germline V gene sequence: CDR1 SNHLY, CDR2 FYNNEI. The CDR3 DNA sequence: TGTGCCAGCAGTGAAGCGGCGAGACAGGGGAACTATGGCTACACCTTC. The encoded protein is CASSEAARQGNYGYTF.

This clonotype occurred a few times. The CDR3 DNA reads TGCGCCAGCTACAGAGACATGAACACTGAAGCTTTCTTT. This gives the protein CASYRDMNTEAFF. V is TRBV5-1 and J is TRBJ1-1; D not resolved. Germline V gene sequence: CDR1 SGHRS, CDR2 YFSETQ. Deletions cut 7 bases from V and 0 bases from J, with 10 bases between. The CDR3 is made up of 13 amino acids.

This clonotype was seen only a few times. The chain is built from TRBV28 and TRBJ1-4; 7 nucleotides align to TRBD1. Germline V gene lookup returns CDR1 MDHEN and CDR2 SYDVKM. This CDR3 is built from 16 residues. The junction had 8 bases not matched to a gene; V was cut back by 7 bases and J by 0 bases. CDR3 region: CASTWTGSATNEKLFF. The CDR3 nucleotides are TGTGCCAGCACTTGGACAGGCTCAGCAACTAATGAAAAACTGTTTTTT. Looking up the rest from reference TRBV28 and TRBJ1-4 gives the full variable domain: DVKVTQSSRYLVKRTGEKVFLECVQDMDHENMFWYRQDPGLGLRLIYFSYDVKMKEKGDIPEGYSVSREKKERFSLILESASTNQTSMYLCASTWTGSATNEKLFFGSGTQLSVL.

This clonotype was seen at least ten times. The genes are TRBV7-2 and TRBJ2-5; no firm D call. The V end was cut by 1 base, the J end by 2 bases, with 11 bases between. The V gene's germline CDR1 is SGHTA and CDR2 FQGNSA. There are 15 residues in the CDR3. CDR3 loop: CASSLGSAVQETQYF. DNA of the CDR3: TGTGCCAGCAGCTTAGGGTCGGCGGTTCAAGAGACCCAGTACTTC.

This clonotype was seen ten or more times. The genes are TRBV12-3 or TRBV12-4 and TRBJ2-2; maybe TRBD1 (5 bases). Between the trimmed V and J ends, which lost 3 bases and 8 bases, there was a span of 13 bases. This CDR3 has 14 amino acids. The chain's CDR3 is CASSLVQGTGELFF. CDR3 coding DNA: TGTGCCAGCAGTTTGGTCCAGGGCACTGGGGAGCTGTTTTTT.

The table lists this clonotype with many counts. V is TRBV12-3 or TRBV12-4 and J is TRBJ2-1; D is uncertain. V lost 6 bases and J lost 10, with 13 bases in between. The CDR3 totals 12 residues. Written as DNA, the CDR3 is TGTGCCAGCAGCCTTGGACCACAGGAGCAGTTCTTC. This sequence encodes CASSLGPQEQFF.

There are many counts of this clonotype. This chain uses TRBV7-2 with TRBJ1-5; D may be TRBD1 (5 bases). CDR1 and CDR2 (germline): SGHTA, FQGNSA. V was cut by 6 bases and J by 3 bases, with 12 bases left in between. CDR3 length: 14 residues. CDR3 loop: CASSRPGPNQPQHF. The CDR3 region has the DNA TGTGCCAGCAGTCGACCGGGGCCCAATCAGCCCCAGCATTTT.

This clonotype was seen ten or more times. The CDR3 DNA sequence: TGCGCCAGCAGCCAAGATCACGAGGGGCGAACCTACAATGAGCAGTTCTTC. Its protein product is CASSQDHEGRTYNEQFF. The J gene is TRBJ2-1, the V gene TRBV4-3, with D possibly called TRBD1 or TRBD2 (5 bases each). The CDR3 has 17 amino acids. The V gene's germline CDR1 is LGHNA and CDR2 YSLEER. V dropped 0 bases and J dropped 2 bases, with 14 bases sitting between them.

This clonotype was picked up many times. This chain links TRBV7-8 with TRBJ2-3; 11 bases are a match to TRBD2. The CDR3 has 18 residues. J gave up 0 bases and V 5 bases, and 10 bases lay outside the gene matches. The germline CDR1 and CDR2 sequences are SGHVS and FQNEAQ. The CDR3 is CASSRRLAGSPSTDTQYF. The CDR3 DNA sequence: TGTGCCAGCAGCCGACGACTAGCGGGGTCCCCCAGCACAGATACGCAGTATTTT.

The J gene is TRBJ2-1, the V gene TRBV18; 9 nucleotides match TRBD1. Germline V gene data show CDR1 as KGHSH and CDR2 as LQKENI. The CDR3 has 14 residues. V was clipped by 3 bases and J by 7 bases; unmatched bases: 4. The CDR3 DNA reads as TGTGCCAGCTCACCGGGACAGGGCGTTAATGAGCAGTTCTTC. Its translation is CASSPGQGVNEQFF. Full variable domain (rest looked up from reference TRBV18 and TRBJ2-1): NAGVMQNPRHLVRRRGQEARLRCSPMKGHSHVYWYRQLPEEGLKFMVYLQKENIIDESGMPKERFSAEFPKEGPSILRIQQVVRGDSAAYFCASSPGQGVNEQFFGPGTRLTVL.

Regarding this clonotype: A single base separates this from a much larger clone, so it may be a read error. The rearrangement uses TRBV5-6 and TRBJ1-2; 9 bases align to TRBD1. Germline values: CDR1 SGHDT, CDR2 YYEEEE. The CDR3 sequence is 13 residues long. The CDR3 coding sequence is TGTGCCAGCAGCTACGGGACAGGGTCCGGCTTCACCTTC. Its protein product is CASSYGTGSGFTF.

The CDR3 protein is CASSFSGLAGSYEQYF. The CDR3 coding sequence is TGTGCCAGCTCATTCAGCGGACTAGCGGGGTCCTACGAGCAGTACTTC. J is TRBJ2-7 and V is TRBV18, with 12 bases identical to TRBD2. CDR1 KGHSH and CDR2 LQKENI come from the germline V gene. The CDR3 has 16 residues. The trim removed 5 bases at V and 1 base at J, leaving 6 bases unmatched.

This clonotype was recorded many times. The chain employs TRBV10-3 and TRBJ1-2; a weak D match, TRBD1 (5 bases). V lost 2 bases and J lost 5, with 15 bases in between. Germline-derived CDR1 and CDR2 are ENHRY and SYGVKD. The CDR3 has 15 amino acids. The CDR3 loop is CAISEGTANDYGYTF. CDR3 coding DNA: TGTGCCATCAGTGAGGGGACGGCCAACGATTATGGCTACACCTTC.

This clonotype was picked up many times. The rearrangement joins TRBV7-2 to TRBJ2-7, with D possibly being TRBD2 (6 bases). Trimming left V 1 base short and J 3 bases short, with 10 bases between. Germline V gene sequence: CDR1 SGHTA, CDR2 FQGNSA. The CDR3 contains 14 residues. This chain's CDR3 is CASSLDPGDYEQYF. The CDR3, as DNA: TGTGCCAGCAGCTTAGACCCGGGAGACTACGAGCAGTACTTC.

This clonotype was detected many times. The rearrangement uses TRBV5-5 and TRBJ1-1, with no clear D. Germline CDR1 and CDR2: SGHKS and YYEKEE (reference sequence). Trimming took 0 bases from V and 7 from J, leaving 16 bases between them. The CDR3 is 15 amino acids. The DNA of the CDR3 is TGTGCCAGCAGCTTGGCATCGGGTAAAAGGCTTGAAGCTTTCTTT. Protein product: CASSLASGKRLEAFF. The whole variable domain, filled in from reference TRBV5-5 and TRBJ1-1, reads DAGVTQSPTHLIKTRGQQVTLRCSPISGHKSVSWYQQVLGQGPQFIFQYYEKEERGRGNFPDRFSARQFPNYSSELNVNALLLGDSALYLCASSLASGKRLEAFFGQGTRLTVV.

This clonotype was counted many times. V is TRBV6-1 and J is TRBJ2-4; weak D call: TRBD1 (7 bases). This CDR3 comprises 16 residues. From germline, CDR1 is MNHNS and CDR2 SASEGT. V was trimmed by 8 bases and J by 0 bases, leaving 17 bases between them. DNA for the CDR3: TGTGCCAGCCTCAATCGACAGGGACTAGCCAAAAACATTCAGTACTTC. Its translation: CASLNRQGLAKNIQYF.

Only a few counts were recorded for this clonotype. The chain carries TRBV28 and TRBJ1-4, with TRBD1 identical over 8 bases. This CDR3 is 13 amino acids long. The germline CDR1 and CDR2 sequences are MDHEN and SYDVKM. J was trimmed by 14 bases and V by 5 bases; bases with no gene match: 10. The DNA for the CDR3 is TGTGCCAGCAGTCCGTTCGGACAGGGCAACCTGTTTTTT. Its translation: CASSPFGQGNLFF. Supplemented by reference TRBV28 and TRBJ1-4, the full variable domain reads DVKVTQSSRYLVKRTGEKVFLECVQDMDHENMFWYRQDPGLGLRLIYFSYDVKMKEKGDIPEGYSVSREKKERFSLILESASTNQTSMYLCASSPFGQGNLFFGSGTQLSVL.

This clonotype was seen many times. V gene TRBV7-2 combines with J gene TRBJ2-1; maybe TRBD2 (6 bases). The CDR3 contains 14 residues. Germline assignment: CDR1 SGHTA and CDR2 FQGNSA. The CDR3 DNA follows: TGTGCTCTGTCCCCGGCAGGGCGGGGAAATGAGCAGTTCTTC. Protein product: CALSPAGRGNEQFF.

CDR3 in DNA: TGCGCCAGCAGCTTGGGGACAGCGGGGTCATTAGATACGCAGTATTTT. Encoded protein: CASSLGTAGSLDTQYF. This chain links TRBV5-1 with TRBJ2-3; possibly TRBD2 for D (7 bases). This CDR3 is built from 16 residues. Trimming pared 0 bases from V and 5 bases from J, leaving 16 bases between. From germline, CDR1 is SGHRS and CDR2 YFSETQ.

In this sample, this clonotype turned up many times. CDR3: CASSPGRYNEQFF. In DNA, the CDR3 is TGTGCCAGCAGCCCCGGCCGATACAATGAGCAGTTCTTC. The rearrangement links TRBV6-2 or TRBV6-3 to TRBJ2-1, with D hard to call. This CDR3 is 13 amino acids long. Germline V gene data show CDR1 as MNHEY and CDR2 as SVGEGT. The ends were cut back, 6 bases at V and 4 bases at J, with 10 bases in the middle.

This chain connects TRBV5-5 to TRBJ2-3; D is uncertain. CDR3 length equals 14 residues. Deletions cut 4 bases from V and 0 bases from J, with 9 bases between. CDR1 and CDR2 from the germline V gene are SGHKS and YYEKEE (reference sequence). CDR3 DNA: TGTGCCAGCAGCCGAGAAGCTAGCACAGATACGCAGTATTTT. Encoded protein: CASSREASTDTQYF.

This rearrangement joins TRBV29-1 to TRBJ1-2; a possible D gene is TRBD1 (5 bases). There are 14 residues in the CDR3. CDR1 is SQVTM, CDR2 ANQGSEA, per germline. The ends were cut back, 4 bases at V and 4 bases at J, with 16 bases in the middle. The CDR3 DNA reads TGCAGCGTTGTGAGGTTACAGGTCTCCTATGGCTACACCTTC. Translated, it gives CSVVRLQVSYGYTF.

This clonotype came up many times. V gene TRBV4-3 combines with J gene TRBJ1-1; 11 nucleotides line up with TRBD1. V gave up 8 bases and J gave up 4 bases; unmatched junction bases: 12. This CDR3 is built from 16 residues. Germline CDR1 is LGHNA and CDR2 is YSLEER. CDR3 nucleotides: TGCGCCAGCGCCTCGGGGACAGGGGGAAGAGGCACTGAAGCTTTCTTT. Translated: CASASGTGGRGTEAFF.

This clonotype appeared many times. This rearrangement joins TRBV7-2 to TRBJ2-7; 9 nucleotides agree with TRBD1. V was pared by 2 bases and J by 0 bases, with 5 bases of the junction left unmatched. Germline lookup yields CDR1 SGHTA and CDR2 FQGNSA. The CDR3 contains 16 residues. The CDR3 region is CASSLRGQGGSYEQYF. In DNA, the CDR3 is TGTGCCAGCAGCTTAAGGGGACAGGGAGGCTCCTACGAGCAGTACTTC.

This clonotype was counted ten times or more. V and J are TRBV15 and TRBJ2-7, with D perhaps TRBD1 (6 bases). Trimming removed 7 bases from V and 1 base from J, with 11 bases in between. The germline V gene has CDR1 LNHNV and CDR2 YYDKDF (reference sequence). This CDR3 has 13 amino acids. DNA for the CDR3: TGTGCCACCACGCCAGGGACATCCTACGAGCAGTACTTC. This codes for CATTPGTSYEQYF.

This clonotype was recorded at least ten times. The V and J genes are TRBV7-9 and TRBJ1-4; D is possibly TRBD1 (5 bases). The CDR3 extends over 13 amino acids. Germline CDR1 SEHNR, CDR2 FQNEAQ (reference sequence). The germline V and J ends were trimmed by 3 bases and 8 bases, with 10 bases remaining between them. The CDR3 DNA reads TGTGCCAGCAGCTTTGGGGGAGGAGAAAAACTGTTTTTT. This translates into CASSFGGGEKLFF.